What follows are 12 T cell receptor beta chains derived from one specimen sequenced in a study of blood T cell repertoires in COVID-19. Repertoires were generated with immunoSEQ multiplex PCR, while TCRdb's copy carries only in-frame clones and drops some. This table has some 120,000 clones, roughly 85% appearing once. Sequencing was done on a sample of peripheral blood. The receptors originated from a human donor in a cohort sampled during active COVID-19.

The chain uses TRBV16 and TRBJ2-1; D is unresolved. V lost 4 bases and J lost 4, with 8 bases in between. The CDR3 contains 13 residues. The V gene's germline CDR1 is KGHSY and CDR2 FQNENV. CDR3 protein: CASSRTGYNEQFF. As DNA, the CDR3 is TGTGCCAGCAGCCGTACTGGTTACAATGAGCAGTTCTTC.

To note about this clone: This sample includes further DNA sequences coding for the same CDR3. This chain links TRBV7-3 with TRBJ1-3; D remains unclear. With 5 bases removed from V and 2 bases from J, the gap between germline ends came to 7 bases. The germline V gene encodes CDR1 SGHTA and CDR2 FQGTGA. The CDR3 totals 13 residues. The CDR3 sequence is CASSSGAGNTIYF. CDR3 sequence (DNA): TGTGCCAGCAGCAGCGGCGCTGGAAACACCATATATTTT.

The V call is TRBV7-2, the J call TRBJ2-4, with 11 nucleotides matching TRBD2. The junction had 6 bases not matched to a gene; V was cut back by 2 bases and J by 9 bases. Germline CDR1 SGHTA, CDR2 FQGNSA. The CDR3 runs 15 residues. The CDR3: CASSLSSGRQGIQYF. The DNA of the CDR3 is TGTGCCAGCAGCTTATCTAGCGGGAGGCAGGGCATTCAGTACTTC.

This chain joins TRBV12-1 and TRBJ1-1; the D call in the table, TRBD1, was not verified against the DNA. TRBV12-1 is termed a pseudogene. The CDR3 sequence is 13 residues long. The CDR3 DNA is TGTGCCAGCAGTTCTGGACAGCCCCACGACGCTTTCTTT. Translation gives CASSSGQPHDAFF.

CDR3 in amino acids: CASSLGSVTDTQYF. CDR3 nucleotides: TGTGCCAGCAGCTTGGGGTCAGTCACAGATACGCAGTATTTT. The chain uses TRBV5-5 and TRBJ2-3; D is uncertain. The germline gives CDR1 SGHKS, CDR2 YYEKEE (reference sequence). CDR3 length: 14 residues. V lost 0 bases and J 2 bases, leaving 7 bases between the germline ends. Using reference TRBV5-5 and TRBJ2-3 for the parts outside the CDR3, the full variable domain is DAGVTQSPTHLIKTRGQQVTLRCSPISGHKSVSWYQQVLGQGPQFIFQYYEKEERGRGNFPDRFSARQFPNYSSELNVNALLLGDSALYLCASSLGSVTDTQYFGPGTRLTVL.

The V call is TRBV6-6, the J call TRBJ1-1; tentatively, D is TRBD1 (5 bases). V was pared by 4 bases and J by 4 bases, with 13 bases between. The CDR3 consists of 14 residues. The germline CDR1 and CDR2 sequences are MNHNY and SVGAGI (reference sequence). The chain's CDR3 is CASSSQGLGTEAFF. CDR3 nucleotides: TGTGCCAGCAGTTCCCAGGGATTGGGCACTGAAGCTTTCTTT.

V gene TRBV5-1 combines with J gene TRBJ2-3, with D possibly TRBD2 on 6 matching bases. This CDR3 spans 15 amino acids. Germline values: CDR1 SGHRS, CDR2 YFSETQ. V was pared by 0 bases and J by 4 bases, with 12 bases between. CDR3: CASSLGVGGADTQYF. The CDR3 nucleotides read TGCGCCAGCAGCTTGGGGGTGGGAGGCGCAGATACGCAGTATTTT.

V is TRBV6-6 and J is TRBJ2-3; maybe TRBD2 (5 bases). This CDR3 contains 12 residues. The ends were cut back, 7 bases at V and 1 base at J, with 6 bases in the middle. Germline V gene sequence: CDR1 MNHNY, CDR2 SVGAGI (reference sequence). The DNA of the CDR3 is TGTGCCAGCAAAGCGGGCACAGATACGCAGTATTTT. Translated, it gives CASKAGTDTQYF.

The chain links TRBV4-1 to TRBJ2-1; TRBD1 matches at 7 bases. The CDR3 contains 15 residues. Germline V gene lookup returns CDR1 MGHRA and CDR2 YSYEKL. The trim removed 6 bases at V and 8 bases at J, leaving 13 bases unmatched. The CDR3 reads CASRNRDLQGDEQFF. The DNA for the CDR3 is TGCGCCAGCAGGAATCGTGACCTCCAGGGGGATGAGCAGTTCTTC.

The chain links TRBV19 to TRBJ1-5; tentative D call: TRBD1 (6 bases). Germline CDR1 and CDR2: LNHDA and SQIVND (reference sequence). The CDR3 extends over 16 amino acids. V was cut by 2 bases and J by 4 bases, with 15 bases left in between. CDR3 loop: CASSIQGQGLNQPQHF. DNA for the CDR3: TGTGCCAGTAGTATACAGGGGCAGGGTCTGAATCAGCCCCAGCATTTT.

The V gene is TRBV25-1, the J gene TRBJ1-2; TRBD1 might be the D (6 bases). Germline CDR1 reads MGHDK; CDR2 reads SYGVNS. Trimming shortened V by 1 base and J by 3 bases, and 9 bases separated the two germline ends. The CDR3 covers 14 residues. As DNA, the CDR3 is TGTGCCAGCAGTGAATTTAACAGGGACTATGGCTACACCTTC. Protein product: CASSEFNRDYGYTF.

As DNA, the CDR3 is TGTGCCAGTAGTATAGACCCTAGCTACTCCTACAATGAGCAGTTCTTC. It codes for CASSIDPSYSYNEQFF. The V and J genes are TRBV19 and TRBJ2-1; D perhaps matches TRBD2 (5 bases). The CDR3 is 16 amino acids. CDR1 LNHDA and CDR2 SQIVND come from the germline V gene (reference sequence). V dropped 0 bases and J dropped 0 bases, with 9 bases sitting between them.